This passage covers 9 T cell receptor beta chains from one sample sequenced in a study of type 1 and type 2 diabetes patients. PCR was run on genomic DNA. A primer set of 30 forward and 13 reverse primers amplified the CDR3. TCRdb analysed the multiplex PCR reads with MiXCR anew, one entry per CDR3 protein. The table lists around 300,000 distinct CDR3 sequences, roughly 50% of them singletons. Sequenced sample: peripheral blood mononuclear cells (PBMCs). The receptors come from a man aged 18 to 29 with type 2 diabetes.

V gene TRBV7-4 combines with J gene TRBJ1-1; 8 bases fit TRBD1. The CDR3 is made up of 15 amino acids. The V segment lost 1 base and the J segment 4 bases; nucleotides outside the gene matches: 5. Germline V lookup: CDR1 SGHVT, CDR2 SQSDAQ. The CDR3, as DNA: TGTGCCAGCAGCTTAGGTCCCGACAGGGGCACTGAAGCTTTCTTT. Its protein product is CASSLGPDRGTEAFF.

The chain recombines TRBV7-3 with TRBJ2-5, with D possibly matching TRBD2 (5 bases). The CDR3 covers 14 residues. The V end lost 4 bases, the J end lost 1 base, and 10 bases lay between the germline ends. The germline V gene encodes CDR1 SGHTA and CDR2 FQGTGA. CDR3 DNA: TGTGCCAGCAGCTCACTAGGGTCCCAAGAGACCCAGTACTTC. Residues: CASSSLGSQETQYF.

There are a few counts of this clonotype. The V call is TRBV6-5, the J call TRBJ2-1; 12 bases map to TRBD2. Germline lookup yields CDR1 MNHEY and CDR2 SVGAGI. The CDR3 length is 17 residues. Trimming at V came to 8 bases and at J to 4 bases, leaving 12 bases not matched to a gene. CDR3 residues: CASQLAGGLSFYNEQFF. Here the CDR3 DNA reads TGTGCCAGCCAACTAGCGGGAGGCCTCTCTTTTTACAATGAGCAGTTCTTC.

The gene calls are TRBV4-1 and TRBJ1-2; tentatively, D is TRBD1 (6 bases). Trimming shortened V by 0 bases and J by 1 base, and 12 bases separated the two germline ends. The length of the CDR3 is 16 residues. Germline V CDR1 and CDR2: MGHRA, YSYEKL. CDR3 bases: TGCGCCAGCAGCCAAGACACCAGGGGCAATAACTATGGCTACACCTTC. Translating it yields CASSQDTRGNNYGYTF.

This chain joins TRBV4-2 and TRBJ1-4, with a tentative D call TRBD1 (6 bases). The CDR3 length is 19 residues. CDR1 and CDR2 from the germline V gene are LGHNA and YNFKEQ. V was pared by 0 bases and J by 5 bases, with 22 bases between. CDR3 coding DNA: TGTGCCAGCAGCCAAGATATGGGCTGGGACGGGACACCAAATGAAAAACTGTTTTTT. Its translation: CASSQDMGWDGTPNEKLFF.

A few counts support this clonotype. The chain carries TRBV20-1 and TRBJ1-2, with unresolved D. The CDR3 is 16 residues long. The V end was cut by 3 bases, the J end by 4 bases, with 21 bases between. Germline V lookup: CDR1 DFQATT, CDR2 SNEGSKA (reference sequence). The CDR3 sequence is CSASWVSATEGYGYTF. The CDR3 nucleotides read TGCAGTGCTAGTTGGGTCAGTGCCACAGAAGGCTATGGCTACACCTTC.

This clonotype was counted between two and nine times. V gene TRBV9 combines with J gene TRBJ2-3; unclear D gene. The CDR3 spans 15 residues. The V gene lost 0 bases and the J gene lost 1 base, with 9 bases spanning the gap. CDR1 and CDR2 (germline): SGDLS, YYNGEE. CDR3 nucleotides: TGTGCCAGCAGCGTAGGGGGTTCTGGCACAGATACGCAGTATTTT. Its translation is CASSVGGSGTDTQYF.

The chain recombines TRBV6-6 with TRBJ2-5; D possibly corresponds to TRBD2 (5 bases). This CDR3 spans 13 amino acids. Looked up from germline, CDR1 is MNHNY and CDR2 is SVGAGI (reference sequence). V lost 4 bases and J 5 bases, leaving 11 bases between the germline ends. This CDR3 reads CASSFGLDETQYF. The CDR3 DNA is TGTGCCAGCAGTTTCGGACTGGACGAGACCCAGTACTTC.

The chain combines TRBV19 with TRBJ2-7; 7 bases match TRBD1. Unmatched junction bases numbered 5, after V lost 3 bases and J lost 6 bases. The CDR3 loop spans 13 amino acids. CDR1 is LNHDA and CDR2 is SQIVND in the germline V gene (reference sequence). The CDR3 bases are TGTGCCAGTAGTATCCGGGACAGCCTCGAGCAGTACTTC. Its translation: CASSIRDSLEQYF. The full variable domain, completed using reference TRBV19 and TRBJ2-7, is DGGITQSPKYLFRKEGQNVTLSCEQNLNHDAMYWYRQDPGQGLRLIYYSQIVNDFQKGDIAEGYSVSREKKESFPLTVTSAQKNPTAFYLCASSIRDSLEQYFGPGTRLTVT.